The clone carrying this TCR beta chain has just one count. Its antigen is as yet unknown. With V trimmed by 4 bases and J by 8 bases, 13 bases remained unmatched. Germline V gives CDR1 KGHSH, CDR2 LQKENI. This CDR3 has 18 amino acids. This sample was included in a study of T cell responses to AZD1222 COVID-19 vaccine. Points from the study as a whole: It was only after the peak T cell response that any repertoires were sampled.

Here immunoSEQ multiplex PCR was the method, and the copy in TCRdb shows in-frame clones only, minus some. This table holds more than 100,000 clones, just over 90% found once. The material was peripheral blood, obtained 28 days after the second AZD1222 dose. The receptor comes from an adult who received the AZD1222 COVID-19 vaccine. The V call is TRBV18, the J call TRBJ2-1; 14 bases are shared with TRBD2. The CDR3 is CASSRLAGGPGFLDEQFF. The DNA for the CDR3 is TGTGCCAGCTCACGACTAGCGGGGGGGCCGGGTTTTCTCGATGAGCAGTTCTTC.